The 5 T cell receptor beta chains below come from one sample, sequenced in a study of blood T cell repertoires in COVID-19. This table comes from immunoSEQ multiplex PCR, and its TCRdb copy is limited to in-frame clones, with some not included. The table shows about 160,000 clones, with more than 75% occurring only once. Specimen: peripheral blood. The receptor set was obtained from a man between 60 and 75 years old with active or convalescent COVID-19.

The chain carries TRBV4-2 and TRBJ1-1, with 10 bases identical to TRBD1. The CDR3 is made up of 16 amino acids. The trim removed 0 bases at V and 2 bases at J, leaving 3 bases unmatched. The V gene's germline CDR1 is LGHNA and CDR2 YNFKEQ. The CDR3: CASSQEGTGDNTEAFF. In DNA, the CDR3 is TGTGCCAGCAGCCAAGAGGGGACAGGGGATAACACTGAAGCTTTCTTT.

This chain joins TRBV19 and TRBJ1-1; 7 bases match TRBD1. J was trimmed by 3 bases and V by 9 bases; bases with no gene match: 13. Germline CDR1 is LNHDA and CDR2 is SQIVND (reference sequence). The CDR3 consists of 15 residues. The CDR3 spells CASTDRVGLDTEAFF. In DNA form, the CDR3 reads TGTGCCAGCACCGACAGGGTAGGGTTGGACACTGAAGCTTTCTTT.

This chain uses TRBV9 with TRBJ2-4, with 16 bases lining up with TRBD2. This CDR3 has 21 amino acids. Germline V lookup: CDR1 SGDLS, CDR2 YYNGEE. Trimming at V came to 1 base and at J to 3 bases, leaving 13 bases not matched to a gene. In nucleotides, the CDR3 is TGTGCCAGCAGCGTAACCCCTCCCGGGACTAGCGGGGGGGAGGGCAAAAACATTCAGTACTTC. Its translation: CASSVTPPGTSGGEGKNIQYF.

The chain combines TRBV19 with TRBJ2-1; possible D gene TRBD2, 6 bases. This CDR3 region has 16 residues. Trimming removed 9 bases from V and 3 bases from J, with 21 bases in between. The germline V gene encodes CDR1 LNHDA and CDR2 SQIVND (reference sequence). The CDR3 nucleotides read TGTGCCAGCACCGAAACTAGTAGCGGAGTCTACAATGAGCAGTTCTTC. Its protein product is CASTETSSGVYNEQFF.

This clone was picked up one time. CDR3 bases: TGTGCCAGCAGCCTCCTGACAGGGGGCGGTGAGCAGTTCTTC. As protein: CASSLLTGGGEQFF. This sequence joins TRBV3-1 (or the pseudogene TRBV3-2) and TRBJ2-1, with TRBD1 matching 10 bases. There are 14 residues in the CDR3. V trimming: 4 bases; J trimming: 9 bases; junction bases outside the gene matches: 6. Germline V gives CDR1 LGHDT, CDR2 YNNKEL (reference sequence).